This is a list of T cell receptor beta chains from one sample in a study of blood T cell repertoires in COVID-19. TCRdb's table, derived via immunoSEQ multiplex PCR, lists solely in-frame clones and lacks some. The table lists roughly 160,000 clones, approximately 86% of them singletons. Sequenced: peripheral blood. These receptors were obtained from a man aged 55 to 69 with acute or convalescent COVID-19. Each CDR3 is given with its conserved first and last residue. The order of the fields is J gene, clone size, V gene, D gene, CDR3 DNA, CDR3 protein. A D gene is named only where the DNA matches it firmly. For some rows the clone size is stated as once, few or many, or as a class when expanded; others skip it.

TRBJ2-5	.	TRBV11-3	TRBD2	TGTGCCAGCAGCTTAGCCTCTAGCGGGCCCCAAGAGACCCAGTACTTC	CASSLASSGPQETQYF
TRBJ2-1	.	TRBV6-4	TRBD2	TGTGCCAGCAGAGTACTAGCGGGAGGGGTGAATGAGCAGTTCTTC	CASRVLAGGVNEQFF
TRBJ2-7	.	TRBV29-1	TRBD1	TGCAGCAAGAGGCAGACAGGGGACGAGCAGTACTTC	CSKRQTGDEQYF
TRBJ2-2	.	TRBV18	TRBD2	TGTGCCAGCTCACCACCTAGCGGGATGAACACCGGGGAGCTGTTTTTT	CASSPPSGMNTGELFF
TRBJ1-1	.	TRBV19	TRBD1	TGTGCCAGACAACGGGACAGGGGCCGCGGCTGCACTGAAGCTTTCTTT	CARQRDRGRGCTEAFF
TRBJ2-2	.	TRBV5-5	.	TGTGCCAGCAACGTCCTGGACATTAACACCGGGGAGCTGTTTTTT	CASNVLDINTGELFF
TRBJ1-2	.	TRBV20-1	TRBD1	TGCAGTGTGGACAGGGGCTATGGCTACACCTTC	CSVDRGYGYTF
TRBJ1-1	.	TRBV28	TRBD1	TGTGCCAGCAGCTACGGGACAGCGGGTAACACTGAAGCTTTCTTT	CASSYGTAGNTEAFF
TRBJ1-1	.	TRBV16	.	TGTGCCAGCAGCCCTACAGAGAACACTGAAGCTTTCTTT	CASSPTENTEAFF
TRBJ1-1	.	TRBV2	TRBD1	TGTGCCAGCGCCAAGACAGGGGGGAACACTGAAGCTTTCTTT	CASAKTGGNTEAFF
TRBJ2-5	.	TRBV7-8	.	TGTGCCAGCAGCCCGGGACAACTCCAAGAGACCCAGTACTTC	CASSPGQLQETQYF
TRBJ1-2	once	TRBV9	.	TGTGCCAGCAGCTCGGACGGCCTCGGGACTAACTATGGCTACACCTTC	CASSSDGLGTNYGYTF
TRBJ1-4	.	TRBV7-6	.	TGTGCCAGCAGCCCTGGTGGGCGTTTTGATGAAAAACTGTTTTTT	CASSPGGRFDEKLFF
TRBJ2-1	.	TRBV19	TRBD2	TGTGCCAGTAAGCGGGGGACTAGCGGGAGCCAAGAGCCCTACAATGAGCAGTTCTTC	CASKRGTSGSQEPYNEQFF
TRBJ1-2	.	TRBV28	.	TGTGCCAGCAGTTATGGACATCAAGATGGCTACACCTTC	CASSYGHQDGYTF
TRBJ2-7	.	TRBV27	.	TGTGCCAGCAGTTTCAGGGGAGTCGGCTCTACGAAGCAGTACTTC	CASSFRGVGSTKQYF
TRBJ2-1	few	TRBV6-6	TRBD1	TGTGCCAGCAGTCCGAGGACAGGGGTAGGATTCTTTTACAATGAGCAGTTCTTC	CASSPRTGVGFFYNEQFF
TRBJ1-2	.	TRBV29-1	TRBD1	TGCAGCGTGAGGGTACAGGGGACATCCTATGGCTACACCTTC	CSVRVQGTSYGYTF
TRBJ1-2	.	TRBV11-2	TRBD1	TGTGCCAGCAGCTTAGGACAGGGTAGTGGGGTCGGCGGCTACACCTTC	CASSLGQGSGVGGYTF
TRBJ2-2	.	TRBV9	.	TGTGCCAGCAGCGTAGCTCTGGCGGGATCGACCGGGGAGCTGTTTTTT	CASSVALAGSTGELFF
TRBJ2-5	.	TRBV7-6	TRBD2	TGTGCCAGCAGCCGACGGACTAGCGGACAAGAGACCCAGTACTTC	CASSRRTSGQETQYF
TRBJ2-1	.	TRBV11-2	.	TGTGCCAGCAGCTTAAATACCTACAATGAGCAGTTCTTC	CASSLNTYNEQFF
TRBJ1-4	.	TRBV7-2	TRBD1	TGTGCCAGCAGCAAACGGACAGGGACGGATGAAAAACTGTTTTTT	CASSKRTGTDEKLFF
TRBJ2-7	.	TRBV18	.	TGTGCCAGCTCACCACCGGGTAACAGGGCGGGGCAGTACTTC	CASSPPGNRAGQYF
TRBJ2-7	.	TRBV19	TRBD2	TGTGCCAGTAGTATAGATAGCGGGAGAGTCTTCGGGCAGTACTTC	CASSIDSGRVFGQYF
TRBJ1-1	few	TRBV18	.	TGTGCCAGCTCGTTCGGTTTACCCGAGAACACTGAAGCTTTCTTT	CASSFGLPENTEAFF
TRBJ1-2	.	TRBV30	.	TGTGCCTGGAGTGTTGAGGGTCTCTATGGCTACACCTTC	CAWSVEGLYGYTF
TRBJ2-5	.	TRBV5-1	TRBD1	TGCGCCACTACGACAGGGGGCGCAGAGACCCAGTACTTC	CATTTGGAETQYF
TRBJ1-1	.	TRBV6-2/TRBV6-3	TRBD1	TGTGCCAGCAGTCCACACGCGGGACAGGGGAGCACTGAAGCTTTCTTT	CASSPHAGQGSTEAFF
TRBJ2-3	few	TRBV7-3	.	TGTGCCAGCCCGCGATACGGGGATCTTAGCACAGATACGCAGTATTTT	CASPRYGDLSTDTQYF
TRBJ2-1	.	TRBV7-9	TRBD2	TGTGCCAGCAGCCCGAGTAGCGGGAGGGCCAGCAACGAGCAGTTCTTC	CASSPSSGRASNEQFF
TRBJ2-5	.	TRBV24-1	TRBD1	TGTGCCTCTTCCGGGACAGGGGGGCAAGAGACCCAGTACTTC	CASSGTGGQETQYF
TRBJ1-2	.	TRBV3-1/TRBV3-2	TRBD1	TGTGCCAGCAGCCAGTCGGGACAGGGTTACTATGGCTACACCTTC	CASSQSGQGYYGYTF
TRBJ2-1	.	TRBV6-6	.	TGTGCCAGCAGTTACCCAGGACAGATTTTCTTC	CASSYPGQIFF
TRBJ2-7	.	TRBV5-1	.	TGCGCCAGCAGCTTGAGTTCCAGGGCCTACGAGCAGTACTTC	CASSLSSRAYEQYF
TRBJ1-5	.	TRBV7-3	TRBD1	TGTGCCAGCAGCCCCACAGGGGGGAATCAGCCCCAGCATTTT	CASSPTGGNQPQHF
TRBJ2-1	.	TRBV29-1	.	TGCAGCGGCGCCAGGGGAAATGAGCAGTTCTTC	CSGARGNEQFF
TRBJ1-4	.	TRBV7-9	TRBD1	TGTGCCAGCGAAGGGACAGGAGGTGGAAAACTGTTTTTT	CASEGTGGGKLFF
TRBJ1-2	.	TRBV28	TRBD1	TGTGCCAGCCGTCCCGGGACAGGGGCCGGGGGCTACACCTTC	CASRPGTGAGGYTF
TRBJ2-7	.	TRBV18	.	TGTGCCAGCTCTCCACAGGTCACTAGGAGCTCCTACGAGCAGTACTTC	CASSPQVTRSSYEQYF
TRBJ2-3	.	TRBV30	.	TGTGCCTGGAGTGTACCATCAGGGACGCAGTATTTT	CAWSVPSGTQYF
TRBJ1-2	.	TRBV6-5	.	TGTGCCAGCAGTTACTCAGGGCTCGGCGGGAACTATGGCTACACCTTC	CASSYSGLGGNYGYTF
TRBJ2-5	.	TRBV9	.	TGTGCCAGCAGCGTAGGTCAGCAAGAGACCCAGTACTTC	CASSVGQQETQYF
TRBJ1-2	.	TRBV5-8	TRBD1	TGTGCCAGCAGCCTGCGCCGGGACAGGGCTGACTATGGCTACACCTTC	CASSLRRDRADYGYTF
TRBJ1-3	.	TRBV6-6	.	TGTGCCAGCAGTTACGGAGAGGGCTCTGGAAACACCATATATTTT	CASSYGEGSGNTIYF